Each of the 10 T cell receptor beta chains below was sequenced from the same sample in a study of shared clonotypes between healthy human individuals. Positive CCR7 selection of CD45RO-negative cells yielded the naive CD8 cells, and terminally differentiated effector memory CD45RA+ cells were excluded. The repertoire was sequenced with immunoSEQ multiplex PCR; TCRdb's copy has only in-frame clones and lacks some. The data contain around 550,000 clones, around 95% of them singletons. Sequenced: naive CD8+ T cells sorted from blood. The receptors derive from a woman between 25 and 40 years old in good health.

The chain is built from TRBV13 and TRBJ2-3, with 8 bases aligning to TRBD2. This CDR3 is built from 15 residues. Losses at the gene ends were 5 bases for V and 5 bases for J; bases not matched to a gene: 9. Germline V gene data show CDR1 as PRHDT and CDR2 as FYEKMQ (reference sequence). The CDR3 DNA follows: TGTGCCAGCAGCGAAACTAGCGGTTCAGAAGATACGCAGTATTTT. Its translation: CASSETSGSEDTQYF.

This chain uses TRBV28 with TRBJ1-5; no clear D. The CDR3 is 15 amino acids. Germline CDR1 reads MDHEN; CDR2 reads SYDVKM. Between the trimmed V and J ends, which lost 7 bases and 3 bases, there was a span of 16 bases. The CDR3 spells CASKWEALDNQPQHF. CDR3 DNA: TGTGCCAGCAAATGGGAGGCCCTTGACAATCAGCCCCAGCATTTT. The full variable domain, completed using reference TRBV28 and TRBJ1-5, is DVKVTQSSRYLVKRTGEKVFLECVQDMDHENMFWYRQDPGLGLRLIYFSYDVKMKEKGDIPEGYSVSREKKERFSLILESASTNQTSMYLCASKWEALDNQPQHFGDGTRLSIL.

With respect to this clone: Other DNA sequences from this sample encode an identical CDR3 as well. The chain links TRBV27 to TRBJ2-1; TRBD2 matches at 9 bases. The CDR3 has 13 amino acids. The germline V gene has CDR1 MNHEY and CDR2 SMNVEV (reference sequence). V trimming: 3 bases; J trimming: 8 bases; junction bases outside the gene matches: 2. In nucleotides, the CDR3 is TGTGCCAGCAGTTTTGGGACTAGCTATGAGCAGTTCTTC. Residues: CASSFGTSYEQFF.

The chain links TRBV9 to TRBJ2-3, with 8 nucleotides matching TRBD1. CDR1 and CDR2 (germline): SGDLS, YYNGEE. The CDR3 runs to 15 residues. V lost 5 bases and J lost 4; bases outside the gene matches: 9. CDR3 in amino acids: CASRNDRGSSDTQYF. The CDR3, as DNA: TGTGCCAGCAGGAACGACAGGGGAAGCTCAGATACGCAGTATTTT.

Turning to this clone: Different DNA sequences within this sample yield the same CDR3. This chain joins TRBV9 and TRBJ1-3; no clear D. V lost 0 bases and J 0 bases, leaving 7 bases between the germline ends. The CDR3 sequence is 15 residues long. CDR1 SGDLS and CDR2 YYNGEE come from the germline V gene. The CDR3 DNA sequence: TGTGCCAGCAGCGTAGGAGGGAGCTCTGGAAACACCATATATTTT. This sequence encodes CASSVGGSSGNTIYF.

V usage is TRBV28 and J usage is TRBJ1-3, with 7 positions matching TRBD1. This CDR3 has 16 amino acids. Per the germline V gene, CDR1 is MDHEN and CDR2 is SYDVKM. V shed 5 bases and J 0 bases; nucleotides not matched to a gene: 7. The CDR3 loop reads CASSPGQALSGNTIYF. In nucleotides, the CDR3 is TGTGCCAGCAGTCCCGGACAGGCCCTCTCTGGAAACACCATATATTTT.

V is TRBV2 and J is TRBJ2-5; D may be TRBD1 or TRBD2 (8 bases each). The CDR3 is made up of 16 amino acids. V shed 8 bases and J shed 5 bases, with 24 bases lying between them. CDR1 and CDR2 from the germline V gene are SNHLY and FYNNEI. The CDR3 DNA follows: TGTGCCAGCTGGACAGGGTGGCGGGAGGCGTCGGAGACCCAGTACTTC. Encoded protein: CASWTGWREASETQYF.

CDR3 nucleotide sequence: TGTGCCACCAGCAGATGGACAGGGGGCCATGAGGAAAAACTGTTTTTT. Its protein is CATSRWTGGHEEKLFF. The chain employs TRBV15 and TRBJ1-4; 11 positions agree with TRBD1. From germline, CDR1 is LNHNV and CDR2 YYDKDF (reference sequence). With V trimmed by 2 bases and J by 8 bases, 7 bases remained unmatched. The CDR3 is 16 amino acids.

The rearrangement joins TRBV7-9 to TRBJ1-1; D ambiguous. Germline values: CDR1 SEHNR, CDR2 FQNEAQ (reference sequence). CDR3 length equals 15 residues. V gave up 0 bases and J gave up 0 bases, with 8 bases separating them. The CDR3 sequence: CASSLAVGMNTEAFF. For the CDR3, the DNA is TGTGCCAGCAGCTTAGCTGTAGGGATGAACACTGAAGCTTTCTTT.

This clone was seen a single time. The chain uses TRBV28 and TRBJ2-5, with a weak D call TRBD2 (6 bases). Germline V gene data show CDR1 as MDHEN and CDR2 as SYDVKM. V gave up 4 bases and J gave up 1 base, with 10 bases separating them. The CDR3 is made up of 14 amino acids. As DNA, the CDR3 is TGTGCCAGCAGTTCGGACTATTCCCAAGAGACCCAGTACTTC. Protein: CASSSDYSQETQYF.